These 8 T cell receptor beta chains share one sample of origin, sequenced in a study of blood T cell repertoires in COVID-19. The repertoire was sequenced with immunoSEQ multiplex PCR; TCRdb's copy has only in-frame clones and lacks some. The sample contains 86,000 or so clones, over 90% of which appear only once. The material sequenced was peripheral blood. All receptors derive from a human donor with active COVID-19. The donor label of this sample is uncertain.

The rearrangement links TRBV20-1 to TRBJ1-2; D call uncertain. The CDR3 covers 11 residues. CDR1 is DFQATT, CDR2 SNEGSKA, per germline (reference sequence). Trimming pared 4 bases from V and 4 bases from J, leaving 7 bases between. The CDR3 spells CSAKGGYGYTF. The CDR3 nucleotides are TGCAGTGCTAAGGGAGGCTATGGCTACACCTTC.

The chain joins TRBV24-1 to TRBJ1-1; D remains ambiguous. This CDR3 region has 13 residues. The germline gives CDR1 KGHDR, CDR2 SFDVKD. Trimming stripped 3 bases from V and 0 bases from J, with 4 bases between. The CDR3 reads CATSDEMNTEAFF. The CDR3 DNA sequence: TGTGCCACCAGTGATGAGATGAACACTGAAGCTTTCTTT.

This chain uses TRBV7-9 with TRBJ2-6, with 10 bases identical to TRBD1. This CDR3 is 17 amino acids long. Germline assignment: CDR1 SEHNR and CDR2 FQNEAQ (reference sequence). The V and J ends lost 4 bases and 3 bases, in that order; junction bases with no gene match: 6. CDR3 region: CASSSAGQGDGANVLTF. CDR3 bases: TGTGCCAGCAGCTCCGCAGGACAGGGGGATGGGGCCAACGTCCTGACTTTC.

The rearrangement joins TRBV19 to TRBJ2-1, with 10 positions matching TRBD1. The CDR3 spans 15 residues. Germline V gives CDR1 LNHDA, CDR2 SQIVND (reference sequence). V shed 10 bases, J shed 3 bases, and the junction held 9 bases outside the gene matches. Written as DNA, the CDR3 is TGTGCCACTCGGACAGGGGGTTTCATCTACAATGAGCAGTTCTTC. Translation gives CATRTGGFIYNEQFF.

CDR3 in DNA: TGTGCCAGCAGGCAGGGGAGCAATCAGCCCCAGCATTTT. Encoded protein: CASRQGSNQPQHF. This chain connects TRBV2 to TRBJ1-5; TRBD1 is a possible D gene (6 bases). Germline assignment: CDR1 SNHLY and CDR2 FYNNEI. V was clipped by 6 bases and J by 1 base, with 7 bases between them. The CDR3 is made up of 13 amino acids.

The chain joins TRBV5-3 to TRBJ2-2; the match to TRBD2 covers 8 bases. TRBV5-3 is labeled an ORF, and its function is uncertain. The V and J ends lost 4 bases and 4 bases, in that order; junction bases with no gene match: 12. CDR3 size: 17 residues. CDR3 DNA sequence: TGTGCCAGAAGCCCGAATCAACCGACTAGCGCCACCGGGGAGCTGTTTTTT. Protein product: CARSPNQPTSATGELFF.

The chain employs TRBV4-2 and TRBJ2-2; maybe TRBD1 (9 bases). Trimming removed 2 bases from V and 4 bases from J, with 17 bases in between. The CDR3 runs 17 residues. Germline V gene sequence: CDR1 LGHNA, CDR2 YNFKEQ. The CDR3 nucleotides are TGTGCCAGCAGCCAAAAGGGGACAGGGACTAGCACCGGGGAGCTGTTTTTT. It translates to CASSQKGTGTSTGELFF.

The chain uses TRBV19 and TRBJ2-3; possibly TRBD2 for D (6 bases). V lost 7 bases and J 6 bases, leaving 26 bases between the germline ends. The germline gives CDR1 LNHDA, CDR2 SQIVND (reference sequence). The CDR3 covers 17 residues. The chain's CDR3 is CASIDTPGAPAGDTQYF. CDR3 bases: TGTGCCAGTATTGATACGCCTGGGGCTCCTGCGGGGGATACGCAGTATTTT.